This TCR beta chain was retrieved from a study of T cell responses to AZD1222 COVID-19 vaccine. Notes on the study in general: The donor cohort was predominantly white British with a female majority, and clonal diversity may have been underestimated.

Points on this clone: Its antigen remains unidentified.

Profiling relied on immunoSEQ multiplex PCR, and the TCRdb table lists in-frame clones only, not all of them. The table includes 90,000 to 150,000 clones, around 90% detected once. Material: peripheral blood, obtained on day 0 of AZD1222 vaccination. The sequence came from an adult in good health.

In nucleotides, the CDR3 is TGTGCCAGCAGCCCAGACGGATCAAACACTGAAGCTTTCTTT. Translating gives CASSPDGSNTEAFF. The chain combines TRBV13 with TRBJ1-1; D remains unclear. This CDR3 has 14 amino acids. The V end lost 5 bases, the J end lost 2 bases, and 12 bases lay between the germline ends. Per the germline V gene, CDR1 is PRHDT and CDR2 is FYEKMQ (reference sequence).